This T cell receptor (beta chain) was identified in a study of blood T cell repertoires in COVID-19 (TCRdb year 2020). With respect to the entire study: Samples from collaborators originated in the United States, Italy and Spain and spanned both the acute and convalescent phases of COVID-19. The prospective study material was composed of cDNA or gDNA derived from T cells, B-cell-depleted T cells, or PBMCs. Deeply sampled blood TCRbeta repertoires from subjects exposed to, actively infected with, or recovered from COVID-19 were included in the dataset. The repertoires were made available in a free public database intended to serve as a resource for research on the immune response to SARS-CoV-2. Samples were obtained from the ongoing ImmuneRACE study (first 160 participants) and from 1,254 subjects provided by 6 global collaborators. Nearly every sample came with metadata listing a de-identified subject ID, COVID-19 status, age in years and sex. Where available, HLA class I and class II types were taken from metadata supplied by the sample provider and were not determined by assay-based typing.

CDR1 and CDR2 were assigned from the germline V gene (reference sequence) as SGHNT and YYREEE. Ends trimmed: V by 0 bases, J by 3 bases; bases unmatched to a gene: 2. From the cysteine up to the phenylalanine, the CDR3 has a length of 14 residues. Only the CDR3 DNA stays, 42 bases, in frame from base 1. A word on this clone: Its specific antigen is unknown. No clone much larger than this one lies a single base away; base qualities are absent.

Results and caveats for the whole study, not just this receptor: The amount of clinical and demographic metadata varied by source and participant and was provided uncurated.

Enrolling through a virtual design, the prospective study's participants ranged in age from roughly 18 to 95 years and lived across approximately 25 United States geographic areas. In the prospective study, cohorts were assigned on the basis of participant-reported clinical history obtained from a screening survey and a study questionnaire. In the prospective study, whole blood, serum and a nasopharyngeal or oropharyngeal swab were collected from each participant by mobile phlebotomists. Prospective study participants could optionally give additional blood draws and questionnaires over a roughly 2-month period. Prospective study blood samples were shipped either frozen or at room temperature before DNA extraction. The immunoSEQ Assay, a bias-controlled multiplex PCR, was used to amplify TCRbeta CDR3 regions from genomic DNA. The study's own analysis went as follows. The number of nucleated cells in each sample was estimated by amplification of reference gene primers within the assay. To quantify the absolute abundance of each unique TCRbeta CDR3 rearrangement, sequence reads were collapsed and filtered. Productive Simpson clonality was computed per sample as the square root of Simpson's diversity index over productive rearrangements. TCRdb retrieved this table from immuneACCESS and kept in-frame rearrangements only. Not all clones are present; in checked studies, unresolved V genes account for under half, and no reason is known for the remainder. V, J and clone size are those of that table, while D and trimming were read from the DNA. The sample yields 300,000 to 400,000 clones; just over 85% were counted once. The ten largest clones represent roughly 4% of the sample.

This receptor was obtained from a woman aged 35 to 49 with acute COVID-19. The specimen sequenced was PBMCs or T cells enriched from blood (not recorded which). The chain was built from TRBV5-4 and TRBJ2-5; TRBD2 matches 7 bases in the middle. This receptor has the CDR3 CASSLGGTKETQYF. The nucleotide sequence reads TGTGCCAGCAGCTTGGGTGGGACTAAAGAGACCCAGTACTTC.